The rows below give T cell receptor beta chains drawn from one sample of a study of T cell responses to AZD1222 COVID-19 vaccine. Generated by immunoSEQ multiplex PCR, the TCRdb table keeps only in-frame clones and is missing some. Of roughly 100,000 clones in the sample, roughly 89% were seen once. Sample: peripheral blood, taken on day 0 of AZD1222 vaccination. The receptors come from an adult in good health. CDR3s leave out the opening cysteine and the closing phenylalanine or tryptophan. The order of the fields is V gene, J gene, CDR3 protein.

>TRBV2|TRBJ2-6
ASSPQGRGGANVLT
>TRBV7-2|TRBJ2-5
ASSYTRQETQY
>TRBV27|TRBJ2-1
ASRPTSYNEQF
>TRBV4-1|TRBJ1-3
ASSPQGGGGNTIY
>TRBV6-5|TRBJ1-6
ASRIETNSPLH
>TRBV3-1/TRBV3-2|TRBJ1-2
ASSRSELANYGYT
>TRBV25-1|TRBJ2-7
ASSRTSGIGEQY
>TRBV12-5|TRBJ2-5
ASGLGTDHQETQY
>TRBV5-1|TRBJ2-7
ASSLAARANLDEQY
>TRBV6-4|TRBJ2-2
ASSEQGGTTGELF
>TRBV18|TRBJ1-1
ASSSGRNTEAF
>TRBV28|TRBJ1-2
ASSLATGWYGYT
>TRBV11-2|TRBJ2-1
ASSLAEISYNEQF
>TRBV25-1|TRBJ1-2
ASSESGMGIYGYT
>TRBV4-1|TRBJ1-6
ASSQGLAPLH
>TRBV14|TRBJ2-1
ASSHSGTKF
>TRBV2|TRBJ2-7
ASHADVPYEQY
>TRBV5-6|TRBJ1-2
ASSLGRNYGYT
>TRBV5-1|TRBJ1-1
ASSPWRGTAAVWEAF
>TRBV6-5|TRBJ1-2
ASSPGGYGYT
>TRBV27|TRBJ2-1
ASSAWTSVYNEQF
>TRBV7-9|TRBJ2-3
ASSFSWGAGVRDTQY
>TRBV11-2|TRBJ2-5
ASSLAASRQETQY
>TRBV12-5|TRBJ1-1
ASGMGRNTEAF
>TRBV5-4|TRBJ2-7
ASSLGGRRDEQY
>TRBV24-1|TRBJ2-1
ATSDFEGGTYNEQF
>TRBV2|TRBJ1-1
ASGLPLNTEAF
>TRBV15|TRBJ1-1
ATSTPGNTEAF
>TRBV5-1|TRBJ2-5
ASSGGTGGYQETQY
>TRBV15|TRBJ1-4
ATRPRQGLNEKLF
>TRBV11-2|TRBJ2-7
ASSDPLGAYEQY
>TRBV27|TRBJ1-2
ASSLGGANYGYT
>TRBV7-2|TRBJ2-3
ASSLAGLADTQY
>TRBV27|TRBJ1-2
ASRGVGEGLAGYT
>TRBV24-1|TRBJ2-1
ATSDAGLSYNEQF
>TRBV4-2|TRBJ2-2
ASSQDWNTGELF
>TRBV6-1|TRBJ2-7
ASSDDRGRGTSGFTYEQY
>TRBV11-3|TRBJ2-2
ASSLVLSEGSNTGELF
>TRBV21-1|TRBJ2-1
ASSMGPSGPHYNEQF
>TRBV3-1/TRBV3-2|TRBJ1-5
ASSQGGGRQPQH
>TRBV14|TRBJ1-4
ASSQGTGANEKLF
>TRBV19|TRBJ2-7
ASKGQGSYEQY
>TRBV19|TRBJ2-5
ASSWTSGKETQY
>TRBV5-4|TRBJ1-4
ASSSGQGLEKLF
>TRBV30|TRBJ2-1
ACHRGLIGSEQF
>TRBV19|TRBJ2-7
ASSISTGAPYEQY
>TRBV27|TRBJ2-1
ASIKWEGPSEQF
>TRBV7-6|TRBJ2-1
ASSLGVGQNEQF
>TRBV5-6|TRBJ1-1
ASSLATGARNTEAF
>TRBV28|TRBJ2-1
ASSPARGLPDEQF